A selection of T cell receptor beta chains follows, all from one sample in a study of blood T cell repertoires in COVID-19. Profiling relied on immunoSEQ multiplex PCR, and the TCRdb table lists in-frame clones only, not all of them. This sample has 160,000 or so clones; 65% to 90% occur once, and the top ten carry about 1.6%. Sequencing was done on a sample of peripheral blood. These TCRs come from a human donor in a cohort sampled during active COVID-19. The CDR3 runs from the conserved cysteine through the conserved F or W. The order of the fields is clone size, D gene, V gene, J gene, CDR3 DNA, CDR3 protein. D genes are given only for firm matches. Where a row states a size, it is once, few, many or the class of an expanded clone; other rows omit it.

few,TRBD2,TRBV3-1/TRBV3-2,TRBJ2-7,TGTGCCAGCAGCCAAGCCAGCGGGAGGGCCAACGAGCAGTACTTC,CASSQASGRANEQYF
-,TRBD1,TRBV5-1,TRBJ1-2,TGCGCCAGCAGCTCGACAGGGGTTGGTGGCTACACCTTC,CASSSTGVGGYTF
-,-,TRBV7-2,TRBJ1-1,TGTGCCAGCAGCTTAGGGCATACGAACACTGAAGCTTTCTTT,CASSLGHTNTEAFF
-,-,TRBV2,TRBJ2-2,TGTGCCAGCAGCTACAGGGCTAGCGGGGAGCTGTTTTTT,CASSYRASGELFF
once,-,TRBV7-8,TRBJ1-6,TGTGCCAGCAGCTCCCGGGAGAGCCATAATTCACCCCTCCACTTT,CASSSRESHNSPLHF
-,-,TRBV7-3,TRBJ2-7,TGTGCCAGCAGCTTAATGGGGACTGTATCCTACGAGCAGTACTTC,CASSLMGTVSYEQYF
once,-,TRBV7-3,TRBJ2-1,TGTGCCAGCTGCCCAGGGAACCCCGACGATGAGCAGTTCTTC,CASCPGNPDDEQFF
-,TRBD1,TRBV7-2,TRBJ1-6,TGTGCCAGCAGCCCCTGGGACAGGCATAATTCACCCCTCCACTTT,CASSPWDRHNSPLHF
-,-,TRBV27,TRBJ2-7,TGTGCCAGCAGTGGGAGAAGGTCCTACGAGCAGTACTTC,CASSGRRSYEQYF
-,TRBD2,TRBV7-7,TRBJ2-5,TGTGCTAGCAGCGTTAGCGGGGGGGCCTCGGAGACCCAGTACTTC,CASSVSGGASETQYF
-,TRBD2,TRBV11-3,TRBJ2-1,TGTGCCAGCAGCTTATCTAGCGGGCCCTACAATGAGCAGTTCTTC,CASSLSSGPYNEQFF
few,TRBD1,TRBV10-1,TRBJ2-7,TGCGCCAGCAGTGGAGGGACAGGGAAGGACGAGCAGTACTTC,CASSGGTGKDEQYF
-,TRBD2,TRBV14,TRBJ2-5,TGTGCCAGCAGCCATGTAGCGGGAGCTCGGGAGACCCAGTACTTC,CASSHVAGARETQYF
-,-,TRBV12-3/TRBV12-4,TRBJ2-3,TGTGCCAGCAGGAGAGGCACAGATACGCAGTATTTT,CASRRGTDTQYF
-,TRBD1,TRBV4-1,TRBJ2-7,TGCGCCAGCAGCCAAGACGGGACAGAAAGTTACGAGCAGTACTTC,CASSQDGTESYEQYF
-,-,TRBV19,TRBJ1-1,TGTGCCAGCGCTCCGGGACTCATAAATGAAGCTTTCTTT,CASAPGLINEAFF
once,TRBD1,TRBV5-3,TRBJ2-7,TGTGCCAGAAGCCTTATCACCATGGACAGGGTTTTTTCCTACGAGCAGTACTTC,CARSLITMDRVFSYEQYF
-,-,TRBV7-3,TRBJ2-1,TGTGCCAGCAGCCAAGGACTCCACTCCTACAATGAGCAGTTCTTC,CASSQGLHSYNEQFF
-,TRBD1,TRBV11-1,TRBJ2-7,TGTGCCAGCAGCTCGGGACAGTTCTACGAGCAGTACTTC,CASSSGQFYEQYF
-,-,TRBV19,TRBJ1-4,TGTGCCAGTAGTATAATCCAGGGAAATGGAAAACTGTTTTTT,CASSIIQGNGKLFF
-,-,TRBV11-2,TRBJ1-1,TGTGCCAGCAGCTTACGAGGATTCGGGACTGAAGCTTTCTTT,CASSLRGFGTEAFF
-,-,TRBV6-5,TRBJ2-7,TGTGCCAGCAGTTGGAGGAAACCTCGGAGATCCTACGAGCAGTACTTC,CASSWRKPRRSYEQYF
few,-,TRBV19,TRBJ1-1,TGTGCCAGTAACGGAGAGGGAAAGGAATTGTACACTGAAGCTTTCTTT,CASNGEGKELYTEAFF
few,-,TRBV7-9,TRBJ2-1,TGTGCCAGCAGCTTAGAGGGGTATGAGCAGTTCTTC,CASSLEGYEQFF
-,-,TRBV19,TRBJ1-1,TGTGCCAGTAGTATCGAGGGCGGCGTAGGGGAAGCTTTCTTT,CASSIEGGVGEAFF
-,TRBD1,TRBV4-1,TRBJ1-1,TGCGCCAGCAGCCAAGAGACAGGGGGCAACACTGAAGCTTTCTTT,CASSQETGGNTEAFF
-,TRBD1,TRBV29-1,TRBJ2-6,TGCAGCGTTGGGACAGGGATCTCTGGGGCCAACGTCCTGACTTTC,CSVGTGISGANVLTF
-,TRBD1,TRBV7-2,TRBJ2-7,TGTGCCAGCAGCCTCAACAGGGGCGAGCAGTACTTC,CASSLNRGEQYF
-,-,TRBV7-5,TRBJ2-1,TGTGCCAGAAGCTTAGCGGGGGGGCTGGACTACAATGAGCAGTTCTTC,CARSLAGGLDYNEQFF
-,-,TRBV6-6,TRBJ2-1,TGTGCCAGCAGTTACGGCGGGAACCCCTACAATGAGCAGTTCTTC,CASSYGGNPYNEQFF
-,TRBD2,TRBV27,TRBJ2-4,TGTGCCAGCAGTTTATTGGGGACTAGCGGGAGGGGGGGCAAAAACATTCAGTACTTC,CASSLLGTSGRGGKNIQYF
-,-,TRBV28,TRBJ2-7,TGTGCCAGCAGAGCAAGTAGTACCTACGAGCAGTACTTC,CASRASSTYEQYF
-,-,TRBV27,TRBJ2-7,TGTGCCAGCAGTTTTGAGTCAGGGGCCTACGAGCAGTACTTC,CASSFESGAYEQYF
once,TRBD1,TRBV19,TRBJ1-6,TGTGCCAGTAGTCCAGGGACAGAACATTCACCCCTCCACTTT,CASSPGTEHSPLHF
-,-,TRBV3-1/TRBV3-2,TRBJ1-4,TGTGCCAGCAGCCCCAGGGATGAAAAACTGTTTTTT,CASSPRDEKLFF
-,-,TRBV5-5,TRBJ1-1,TGTGCCAGCAGCTTGGTACAAAAGAACACTGAAGCTTTCTTT,CASSLVQKNTEAFF
-,-,TRBV15,TRBJ2-1,TGTGCCACCAGCTATGGGGGGGCGGTTGAGCAGTTCTTC,CATSYGGAVEQFF
-,TRBD1,TRBV10-3,TRBJ2-2,TGTGCCATCCGACAGGGGAAAAACACCGGGGAGCTGTTTTTT,CAIRQGKNTGELFF
-,-,TRBV4-3,TRBJ1-5,TGCGCCAGCAGCCAAGGGTCGGGGGGCAATCAGCCCCAGCATTTT,CASSQGSGGNQPQHF
-,TRBD2,TRBV24-1,TRBJ2-2,TGTGCCACCAGTGATTTCAGCGGGGGGGCCGGCACCGGGGAGCTGTTTTTT,CATSDFSGGAGTGELFF
-,-,TRBV4-1,TRBJ1-6,TGCGCCAGCAGCCCCGCCTTTGGAGTTTGGTCACCCCTCCACTTT,CASSPAFGVWSPLHF
-,TRBD1,TRBV27,TRBJ2-4,TGTGCCAGCAGTGACAGGGGGATCGGGGACATTCAGTACTTC,CASSDRGIGDIQYF
-,-,TRBV29-1,TRBJ2-7,TGCAGCGTTGGTCAGGGGTTTTACGAGCAGTACTTC,CSVGQGFYEQYF
-,-,TRBV5-5,TRBJ2-1,-,CASHWGEGAFF
-,-,TRBV4-2,TRBJ1-3,TGTGCCAGCAGCACCCGGGGGAGAGGAAACACCATATATTTT,CASSTRGRGNTIYF
-,TRBD2,TRBV5-4,TRBJ2-5,TGTGCCAGCAGCTCTGGCGGGAGTGATGAGACCCAGTACTTC,CASSSGGSDETQYF
many,TRBD2,TRBV19,TRBJ2-7,TGTGCCAGTAGACCTAGCGGGTTCAGCTCCTACGAGCAGTACTTC,CASRPSGFSSYEQYF
-,TRBD1,TRBV23-1,TRBJ2-7,TGCGCCAGCAGCGGATCGGACAGGGTTCCCTACGAGCAGTACTTC,CASSGSDRVPYEQYF
-,-,TRBV28,TRBJ2-2,TGTGCCAGCAGTCCGACTAGTGTGAACACCGGGGAGCTGTTTTTT,CASSPTSVNTGELFF
few,-,TRBV5-4,TRBJ1-1,TGTGCCAGCAGCTTGGCGGGGAACACTGAAGCTTTCTTT,CASSLAGNTEAFF
-,-,TRBV18,TRBJ2-2,TGTGCCAGCTCTGGGAGAGTAGGGGAGCTGTTTTTT,CASSGRVGELFF
-,-,TRBV2,TRBJ2-5,TGTGCCAGCAGCCCTCTAGCGCGGGAGACCCAGTACTTC,CASSPLARETQYF
-,TRBD2,TRBV2,TRBJ2-7,TGTGCCAGCAGAACTGGCAGCGGGGGTACCTACGAGCAGTACTTC,CASRTGSGGTYEQYF
-,TRBD1,TRBV6-5,TRBJ1-2,TGTGCCAGCACCTCGTTGACAGGGTCGAACTATGGCTACACCTTC,CASTSLTGSNYGYTF
-,-,TRBV10-2,TRBJ2-3,TGCGCCAGCAGTGAGTCGCCAACTAGCACAGATACGCAGTATTTT,CASSESPTSTDTQYF